This T cell receptor (beta chain) was sequenced during a study of human T cells and chemical hapten exposure (dated by TCRdb to the early 2020s). About the study as a whole: For sensitization, 2% DPC in acetone was applied to a 2 cm by 2 cm area of upper inner arm skin. Patients additionally received weekly therapeutic DPC doses to the scalp throughout the approximately 25-week study period. Patch testing was performed on the upper back with Finn chambers containing 0.01% DPC, and the patch tests were scored after 6 days according to International Contact Dermatitis Research Group standards. Alopecia areata with under or over 50% scalp involvement, alopecia totalis and alopecia universalis were represented in the patient cohort, which was mostly female. Libraries were pooled for sequencing, and variation in per-sample TCR yields was attributed mainly to small differences in library volumes within the pool. This study followed changes in the peripheral blood TCR repertoire in vivo during primary and secondary sensitization of alopecia patients to the hapten diphenylcyclopropenone (DPC). Blood samples were taken from patients before sensitization (week 0) and then at 2, 6 and about 24 weeks after DPC sensitization. Twenty-nine alopecia patients provided blood for TCR sequencing at one to four time points (pre-sensitization, 2, 6 and 24 weeks). Points the paper makes about the study in general: Patch test score was positively correlated with the number of PT1 expanded TCRs, with significance at thresholds 8, 16 and 32 but not at 4. Because all patients had alopecia, a presumed autoimmune disease, the immune response of the patients might differ from that of healthy individuals. Significantly more large CDR3 similarity clusters were formed by expanded TCRs than by pre-sensitization or healthy control sets, consistent with antigen-driven responses. The number of TCRs above 1 in 1000 frequency did not change with DPC sensitization; there was no evidence of global repertoire structure alterations. After repeated subsampling, changes were observed in the strength of the expansion versus patch-test correlation and in the threshold at which the correlation became significant.

CDR1 MNHEY and CDR2 SVGEGT are derived from the germline V gene. The V and J ends are trimmed by 2 bases and 2 bases, leaving 11 bases between them. Inclusive of the bounding cysteine and phenylalanine, the CDR3 is 15 residues long. Of all the DNA, just the CDR3 is kept, 45 bases in frame from base 1. Concerning this clonotype: It lacks a known antigen. No base quality values were provided; no much bigger clone lies one nucleotide off.

According to the study, the label for this sample's time point signals: patch test 2, 6 weeks after DPC sensitization. Reading the label with the study, this specimen's treatment or condition is: therapeutic diphenylcyclopropenone sensitization with weekly scalp DPC. Blood at each patch-test visit was drawn before the patch test was applied. Patients were considered eligible if aged 18 to 70, diagnosed with alopecia and deemed suitable for DPC therapy, and patients were excluded if pregnant. Total RNA was extracted from unfractionated whole blood collected in Tempus Blood RNA tubes. The library was produced with RACE. Sequencing took place on a NextSeq 500. Library preparation attached unique molecular identifiers to individual cDNA molecules for quantitative, reproducible TCR counting. From each blood RNA sample, both TCR alpha and TCR beta chains were sequenced. In the source study's methods: The median number of TCRs per sample was 95,638, ranging from about 23,224 to 750,000. V, J and CDR3 annotation of the TCR reads was carried out using the Decombinator software suite. To make PS versus PT1 abundance plots, every sample was subsampled to the same number of TCRs (28,000). Expanded TCRs were defined as absent before sensitization and observed at least eight times at the 2-week time point. TCRdb reanalyzed the raw reads on its own, using fastp at Q25 for trimming and MiXCR for clone calling, and kept in-frame beta chains. Each CDR3 protein gets just one entry, which takes the most common genes and DNA from the rows behind it. None of the V and J calls come from the authors' own analysis; TCRdb made them. This sample gives a few hundred thousand distinct CDR3 sequences in total; about 6% of them show up just once. The ten largest clones add up to less than 6.5% of the sample.

The receptor chain draws on TRBV6-2 or TRBV6-3 and TRBJ2-3; TRBD1 is possibly the D segment (6 matching bases). This sample comprised whole blood, obtained in connection with sensitization to the hapten diphenylcyclopropenone (DPC). The source of this sequence is a woman in her late teens or twenties with alopecia areata. Some clones in this sample may be carry-over from other donors' samples. The CDR3 here reads CASSYNRDDTDTQYF. The DNA sequence reads TGTGCCAGCAGTTACAACAGGGACGACACAGATACGCAGTATTTT.